A selection of T cell receptor beta chains follows, all from one sample in a study of blood T cell repertoires in COVID-19. Clones were sequenced by immunoSEQ multiplex PCR, and TCRdb holds only the in-frame ones, with some missing. The profile shows fewer than 500,000 clones, around 88% of them singletons. Sequencing was carried out using peripheral blood. These receptors were obtained from a woman aged 25-40 years with acute or convalescent COVID-19. CDR3s include the opening cysteine and the closing phenylalanine or tryptophan. D genes are given only for firm matches. Only part of the rows carry a size: once, few, many, or a class if the clone is expanded.

j_call: TRBJ2-7
v_call: TRBV5-1
d_call: TRBD2
clone_size: few
cdr3_aa: CASSPTGTSGYEQYF
cdr3_nt: TGCGCCAGCAGCCCCACCGGGACTAGCGGATACGAGCAGTACTTC

j_call: TRBJ1-1
v_call: TRBV28
d_call: TRBD1
clone_size: .
cdr3_aa: CASSSPGQENTEAFF
cdr3_nt: TGTGCCAGCAGTTCGCCGGGACAGGAGAACACTGAAGCTTTCTTT

j_call: TRBJ2-7
v_call: TRBV20-1
d_call: .
clone_size: .
cdr3_aa: CSASLTGQGYEQYF
cdr3_nt: TGCAGTGCTAGTCTTACCGGGCAGGGCTACGAGCAGTACTTC

j_call: TRBJ2-1
v_call: TRBV4-2
d_call: .
clone_size: once
cdr3_aa: CASSQEFQFEQFF
cdr3_nt: TGTGCCAGCAGCCAAGAATTCCAATTTGAGCAGTTCTTC

j_call: TRBJ2-3
v_call: TRBV6-5
d_call: .
clone_size: .
cdr3_aa: CASSIQGRDTQYF
cdr3_nt: TGTGCCAGCAGTATCCAGGGCCGGGATACGCAGTATTTT

j_call: TRBJ2-7
v_call: TRBV7-6
d_call: .
clone_size: .
cdr3_aa: CASSLGTQGNEQYF
cdr3_nt: TGTGCCAGCAGCCTTGGAACACAGGGAAACGAGCAGTACTTC

j_call: TRBJ1-4
v_call: TRBV29-1
d_call: .
clone_size: .
cdr3_aa: CSALATNEKLFF
cdr3_nt: TGCAGCGCACTTGCAACTAATGAAAAACTGTTTTTT

j_call: TRBJ1-5
v_call: TRBV16
d_call: .
clone_size: .
cdr3_aa: CASTDTYYQPQHF
cdr3_nt: TGTGCCAGCACCGACACTTATTATCAGCCCCAGCATTTT

j_call: TRBJ1-5
v_call: TRBV6-6
d_call: .
clone_size: .
cdr3_aa: CASSYSPVSNQPQHF
cdr3_nt: TGTGCCAGCAGTTACTCCCCCGTAAGCAATCAGCCCCAGCATTTT

j_call: TRBJ1-3
v_call: TRBV30
d_call: .
clone_size: .
cdr3_aa: CAWNLGGGSGNTIYF
cdr3_nt: TGTGCCTGGAATTTGGGGGGGGGCTCTGGAAACACCATATATTTT

j_call: TRBJ2-3
v_call: TRBV28
d_call: TRBD1
clone_size: .
cdr3_aa: CASSSNRGSSTDTQYF
cdr3_nt: TGTGCCAGCAGTTCGAACAGGGGATCTAGCACAGATACGCAGTATTTT

j_call: TRBJ2-1
v_call: TRBV7-2
d_call: .
clone_size: .
cdr3_aa: CASSFRSGRVNEQFF
cdr3_nt: TGTGCCAGCAGCTTCCGTAGCGGAAGAGTCAATGAGCAGTTCTTC

j_call: TRBJ2-7
v_call: TRBV19
d_call: .
clone_size: .
cdr3_aa: CASSLGETYEQYF
cdr3_nt: TGTGCCAGTAGTCTCGGGGAAACCTACGAGCAGTACTTC

j_call: TRBJ1-1
v_call: TRBV28
d_call: .
clone_size: .
cdr3_aa: CASRSGDVNTEAFF
cdr3_nt: TGTGCCAGCCGCTCGGGGGACGTGAACACTGAAGCTTTCTTT

j_call: TRBJ2-2
v_call: TRBV5-1
d_call: TRBD1
clone_size: .
cdr3_aa: CASSLGTGIGELFF
cdr3_nt: TGCGCCAGCAGCTTGGGGACAGGGATCGGGGAGCTGTTTTTT

j_call: TRBJ1-6
v_call: TRBV2
d_call: .
clone_size: .
cdr3_aa: CASSPGTGWSPLHF
cdr3_nt: TGTGCCAGCAGTCCGGGAACGGGTTGGTCACCCCTCCACTTT

j_call: TRBJ1-1
v_call: TRBV19
d_call: TRBD1
clone_size: .
cdr3_aa: CASDKTGAGNTEAFF
cdr3_nt: TGTGCCAGTGATAAGACAGGGGCTGGGAACACTGAAGCTTTCTTT

j_call: TRBJ2-5
v_call: TRBV30
d_call: TRBD2
clone_size: once
cdr3_aa: CAWTRGGAETQYF
cdr3_nt: TGTGCCTGGACGCGGGGGGGTGCAGAGACCCAGTACTTC

j_call: TRBJ2-3
v_call: TRBV5-4
d_call: TRBD2
clone_size: .
cdr3_aa: CASSFKGGGAADTQYF
cdr3_nt: TGTGCCAGCAGCTTTAAAGGCGGGGGGGCGGCAGATACGCAGTATTTT

j_call: TRBJ1-5
v_call: TRBV6-4
d_call: TRBD1
clone_size: .
cdr3_aa: CASSDSRGQQPQHF
cdr3_nt: TGTGCCAGCAGTGACTCAAGGGGGCAACAGCCCCAGCATTTT

j_call: TRBJ2-1
v_call: TRBV11-2
d_call: .
clone_size: .
cdr3_aa: CASSLVAGEFYNEQFF
cdr3_nt: TGTGCCAGCAGCTTAGTGGCAGGGGAGTTCTACAATGAGCAGTTCTTC

j_call: TRBJ1-1
v_call: TRBV6-1
d_call: .
clone_size: .
cdr3_aa: CASSDPTPNTEAFF
cdr3_nt: TGTGCCAGCAGTGATCCTACCCCTAACACTGAAGCTTTCTTT

j_call: TRBJ1-5
v_call: TRBV12-5
d_call: .
clone_size: .
cdr3_aa: CASGSGETSNQPQHF
cdr3_nt: TGTGCTAGTGGTTCGGGGGAGACGAGCAATCAGCCCCAGCATTTT

j_call: TRBJ2-7
v_call: TRBV29-1
d_call: .
clone_size: .
cdr3_aa: CSVGQDYEQYF
cdr3_nt: TGCAGCGTTGGACAGGATTACGAGCAGTACTTC

j_call: TRBJ1-1
v_call: TRBV7-9
d_call: .
clone_size: .
cdr3_aa: CASSSRGGATNTEAFF
cdr3_nt: TGTGCCAGCAGCTCCAGAGGAGGGGCTACGAACACTGAAGCTTTCTTT

j_call: TRBJ1-2
v_call: TRBV9
d_call: TRBD1
clone_size: once
cdr3_aa: CASSGGTGYGGVYGYTF
cdr3_nt: TGTGCCAGCAGCGGGGGGACAGGGTATGGAGGGGTCTATGGCTACACCTTC

j_call: TRBJ1-4
v_call: TRBV7-9
d_call: TRBD1
clone_size: .
cdr3_aa: CASSSGQGNEKLFF
cdr3_nt: TGTGCCAGCAGCTCCGGACAGGGGAATGAAAAACTGTTTTTT

j_call: TRBJ1-6
v_call: TRBV5-4
d_call: .
clone_size: .
cdr3_aa: CASSSSSQGQNSPLHF
cdr3_nt: TGTGCCAGCAGCTCATCCAGTCAGGGCCAAAATTCACCCCTCCACTTT

j_call: TRBJ2-1
v_call: TRBV7-9
d_call: .
clone_size: few
cdr3_aa: CASSPKPQGTTKGEQFF
cdr3_nt: TGTGCCAGCAGCCCGAAACCGCAGGGGACCACCAAGGGGGAGCAGTTCTTC

j_call: TRBJ2-5
v_call: TRBV6-1
d_call: TRBD1
clone_size: .
cdr3_aa: CASSDPGTEETQYF
cdr3_nt: TGTGCCAGCAGTGACCCCGGGACAGAAGAGACCCAGTACTTC

j_call: TRBJ2-1
v_call: TRBV2
d_call: TRBD1
clone_size: .
cdr3_aa: CASNYGDRDRQFF
cdr3_nt: TGTGCCAGCAACTATGGGGATCGGGACAGGCAGTTCTTC

j_call: TRBJ1-1
v_call: TRBV9
d_call: .
clone_size: .
cdr3_aa: CASSSSAIMNTEAFF
cdr3_nt: TGTGCCAGCAGCTCCTCAGCGATTATGAACACTGAAGCTTTCTTT

j_call: TRBJ2-1
v_call: TRBV7-9
d_call: TRBD1
clone_size: .
cdr3_aa: CASSRDRVRAGEPYNEQFF
cdr3_nt: TGTGCCAGCAGCCGGGACAGGGTGAGGGCGGGGGAACCTTACAATGAGCAGTTCTTC

j_call: TRBJ2-5
v_call: TRBV12-3/TRBV12-4
d_call: .
clone_size: .
cdr3_aa: CAIQQVFQETQYF
cdr3_nt: TGTGCCATCCAACAGGTTTTCCAAGAGACCCAGTACTTC

j_call: TRBJ2-5
v_call: TRBV5-6
d_call: TRBD1
clone_size: .
cdr3_aa: CASSFPGQGETQYF
cdr3_nt: TGTGCCAGCAGCTTCCCGGGACAGGGAGAGACCCAGTACTTC

j_call: TRBJ2-7
v_call: TRBV7-3
d_call: .
clone_size: .
cdr3_aa: CASSVTGLISGYEQYF
cdr3_nt: TGTGCCAGCAGCGTTACAGGGTTGATATCGGGTTACGAGCAGTACTTC

j_call: TRBJ2-7
v_call: TRBV7-9
d_call: TRBD2
clone_size: .
cdr3_aa: CASSLIGPRTRDYEQYF
cdr3_nt: TGTGCCAGCAGCTTAATCGGCCCAAGGACTAGAGACTACGAGCAGTACTTC

j_call: TRBJ2-1
v_call: TRBV5-5
d_call: .
clone_size: .
cdr3_aa: CASSFKDSHNEQFF
cdr3_nt: TGTGCCAGCAGCTTTAAGGACAGTCACAATGAGCAGTTCTTC

j_call: TRBJ1-5
v_call: TRBV9
d_call: TRBD1
clone_size: .
cdr3_aa: CASSVGDRGQPQHF
cdr3_nt: TGTGCCAGCAGCGTTGGGGACAGGGGCCAGCCCCAGCATTTT

j_call: TRBJ2-3
v_call: TRBV24-1
d_call: TRBD2
clone_size: .
cdr3_aa: CATSDQASSGGPQQYF
cdr3_nt: TGTGCCACCAGTGACCAAGCAAGTAGCGGGGGGCCCCAGCAGTATTTT

j_call: TRBJ2-4
v_call: TRBV28
d_call: .
clone_size: .
cdr3_aa: CASRSNRDGDKNIQYF
cdr3_nt: TGTGCCAGCAGGAGTAACAGGGACGGGGACAAAAACATTCAGTACTTC

j_call: TRBJ2-1
v_call: TRBV7-2
d_call: TRBD1
clone_size: once
cdr3_aa: CASSLRMTGANEQFF
cdr3_nt: TGTGCCAGCAGCCTACGGATGACAGGGGCCAATGAGCAGTTCTTC

j_call: TRBJ2-3
v_call: TRBV2
d_call: TRBD2
clone_size: .
cdr3_aa: CASSEGPSGGARRTQYF
cdr3_nt: TGTGCCAGCAGTGAAGGACCTAGCGGGGGGGCGAGACGAACGCAGTATTTT

j_call: TRBJ1-2
v_call: TRBV7-2
d_call: .
clone_size: .
cdr3_aa: CASSGAAGYGYTF
cdr3_nt: TGTGCCAGCAGCGGGGCCGCCGGCTATGGCTACACCTTC

j_call: TRBJ2-3
v_call: TRBV19
d_call: .
clone_size: .
cdr3_aa: CASRVRGLTDTQYF
cdr3_nt: TGTGCCAGTAGGGTGCGGGGCCTCACAGATACGCAGTATTTT

j_call: TRBJ1-6
v_call: TRBV3-1/TRBV3-2
d_call: TRBD1
clone_size: .
cdr3_aa: CASSQGIGRTGPNSPLHF
cdr3_nt: TGTGCCAGCAGCCAAGGGATCGGTCGGACAGGCCCTAATTCACCCCTCCACTTT

j_call: TRBJ2-7
v_call: TRBV5-1
d_call: TRBD2
clone_size: .
cdr3_aa: CASSLYPSGGSLSYEQYF
cdr3_nt: TGCGCCAGCAGCTTGTATCCTAGCGGGGGGTCCCTTTCCTACGAGCAGTACTTC

j_call: TRBJ2-1
v_call: TRBV18
d_call: .
clone_size: once
cdr3_aa: CASSPIENEQFF
cdr3_nt: TGTGCCAGCTCACCCATAGAAAATGAGCAGTTCTTC